The entry below describes one T cell receptor (beta chain). No antigen is known for it. This may be a read error: a much more frequent sequence differs by one nucleotide. Using immunoSEQ multiplex PCR, the repertoire was profiled, and TCRdb retains in-frame clones only, with some absent. The sample holds over 2 million clones; about 95% are singletons and the top ten take roughly 0.13%. This CDR3 is built from 13 residues. Germline values: CDR1 SGHTA, CDR2 FQGNSA. After removal of 5 bases from V and 6 bases from J, the junction contained 4 bases not matched to a gene. This sample was taken from a study of shared clonotypes between healthy human individuals. The study's findings and limits: Naive subsets, compared against memory subsets, generally had larger estimated richness values. Rarefaction curves obtained for sorted subsets showed sequencing incomplete despite large depth.

The source material was naive CD4+ T cells sorted from blood. Indicated subset: CD45RA+ positively selected. The rearrangement uses TRBV7-2 and TRBJ1-5, with TRBD1 matching over 7 bases. This sequence was found in a man between 18 and 35 years old in good health. In DNA, the CDR3 is TGTGCCAGCAGCCCCAGGGGGACTCAGCCCCAGCATTTT. Translation gives CASSPRGTQPQHF.